Listed below are T cell receptor beta chains from one sample, sequenced in a study of vaccination effects on CD4 cells after COVID-19. The antigens these receptors bind are not known. Measured with immunoSEQ multiplex PCR; TCRdb has only the in-frame clones, and not every one. This table has 40,000 to 60,000 clones, approximately 74% appearing once. Sequencing used CD4+ T cells from PBMCs cultured without peptide, obtained before COVID-19 vaccination. These receptors all stem from a human donor who had a prior SARS-CoV-2 infection. The CDR3 runs from the conserved cysteine through the conserved F or W.

j_call	v_call	cdr3_aa
TRBJ1-2	TRBV5-1	CASSLVAGDGYTF
TRBJ2-5	TRBV10-3	CAISGLGVETQYF
TRBJ2-5	TRBV11-2	CASSLGRTRGTQYF
TRBJ1-1	TRBV11-3	CASSLYMNTEAFF
TRBJ2-1	TRBV6-5	CASSLVQGSGNEQFF
TRBJ1-1	TRBV18	CASSPDGNTEAFF
TRBJ2-2	TRBV24-1	CATSKTGGYTGELFF
TRBJ2-1	TRBV27	CASSLRRDSYNEQFF
TRBJ2-7	TRBV7-9	CASRSAGWSAYEQYF
TRBJ2-6	TRBV10-3	CATGTDPFSGANVLTF
TRBJ2-5	TRBV9	CASSVEPGLAGKETQYF
TRBJ2-5	TRBV29-1	CSVEGGTGEQETQYF
TRBJ2-1	TRBV24-1	CATSWAGVDNEQFF
TRBJ1-1	TRBV5-1	CASSFQIENTEAFF
TRBJ2-2	TRBV7-2	CASRRTSGRATGGELFF
TRBJ2-5	TRBV20-1	CSARRGETQYF